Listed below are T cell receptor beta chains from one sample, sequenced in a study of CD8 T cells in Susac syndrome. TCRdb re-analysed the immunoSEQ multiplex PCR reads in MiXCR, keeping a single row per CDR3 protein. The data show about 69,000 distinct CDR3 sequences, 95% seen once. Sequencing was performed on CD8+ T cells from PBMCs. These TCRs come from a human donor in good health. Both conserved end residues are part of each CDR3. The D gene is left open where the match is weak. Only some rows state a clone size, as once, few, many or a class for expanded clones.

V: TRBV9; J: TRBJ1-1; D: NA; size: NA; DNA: TGTGCCAGCAGCGTGGGCAGTTACACTGAAGCTTTCTTT; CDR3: CASSVGSYTEAFF
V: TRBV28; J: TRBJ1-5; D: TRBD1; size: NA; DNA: TGTGCCAGCAGTTTTCGGGGACAGGGCTATCAGCCCCAGCATTTT; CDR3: CASSFRGQGYQPQHF
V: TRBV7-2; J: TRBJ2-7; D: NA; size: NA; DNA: TGTGCCAGCAGCAGCTATCCATCCTACGAGCAGTACTTC; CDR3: CASSSYPSYEQYF
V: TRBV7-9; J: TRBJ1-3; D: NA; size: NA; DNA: TGTGCCAGCAGCCACCCCGTTGGAAACACCATATATTTT; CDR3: CASSHPVGNTIYF
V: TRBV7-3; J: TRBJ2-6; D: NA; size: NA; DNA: TGTGCCAGCAGCCGCTTACGGGGATCTGGGGCCAACGTCCTGACTTTC; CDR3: CASSRLRGSGANVLTF
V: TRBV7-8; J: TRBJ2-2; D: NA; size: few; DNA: TGTGCCAGCAGCCACCCAGGGCAGATTGGCACCGGGGAGCTGTTTTTT; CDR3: CASSHPGQIGTGELFF
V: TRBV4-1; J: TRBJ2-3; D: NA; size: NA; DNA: TGCGCCAGCAGCCAAGATAGCGGTTGGGATACGCAGTATTTT; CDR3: CASSQDSGWDTQYF
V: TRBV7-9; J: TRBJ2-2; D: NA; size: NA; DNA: TGTGCCAGCACCTCCCCCCCTGCTTCGAACACCGGGGAGCTGTTTTTT; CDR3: CASTSPPASNTGELFF
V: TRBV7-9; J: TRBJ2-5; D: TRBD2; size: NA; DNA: TGTGCCAGCAGCTCTCCCCCGGGGGGACAAGAGACCCAGTACTTC; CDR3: CASSSPPGGQETQYF
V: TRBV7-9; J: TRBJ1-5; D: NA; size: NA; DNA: TGTGCCAGCAGCTCCCCTCAGGGCCTAACCTATCAGCCCCAGCATTTT; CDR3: CASSSPQGLTYQPQHF
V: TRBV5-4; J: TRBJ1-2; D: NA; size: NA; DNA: TGTGCCAGCAGCCCATTCAGGGGTGGAGGCTATGGCTACACCTTC; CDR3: CASSPFRGGGYGYTF
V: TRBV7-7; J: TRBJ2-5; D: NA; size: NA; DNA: TGTGCTAGCAGCCCTGGAGGGGAGAGCCTCAATGAGGCCCAGTACTTC; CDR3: CASSPGGESLNEAQYF
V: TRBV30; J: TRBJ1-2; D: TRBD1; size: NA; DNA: TGTGCCTGGGATCAAACAGGGGATGGCGGCTACACCTTC; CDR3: CAWDQTGDGGYTF
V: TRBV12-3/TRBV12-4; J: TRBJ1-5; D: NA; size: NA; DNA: TGTGCCAGCAGCCGCGACGGCTACAATCAGCCCCAGCATTTT; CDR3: CASSRDGYNQPQHF
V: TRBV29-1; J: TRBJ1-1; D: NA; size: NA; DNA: TGCAGCGATCCGGGGACCATGAACACTGAAGCTTTCTTT; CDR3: CSDPGTMNTEAFF
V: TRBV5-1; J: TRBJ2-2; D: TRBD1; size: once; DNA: TGCGCCAGCAGCCCCGACAGGGTCGCCGGGGAGCTGTTTTTT; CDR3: CASSPDRVAGELFF
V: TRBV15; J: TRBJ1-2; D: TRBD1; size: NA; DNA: TGTGCCACCAGCAGAGATGTAAGGGGGCAAGGCTACACCTTC; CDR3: CATSRDVRGQGYTF
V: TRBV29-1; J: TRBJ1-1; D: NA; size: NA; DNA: TGCAGCGTTGATGGGGGTTTGTACACTGAAGCTTTCTTT; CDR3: CSVDGGLYTEAFF
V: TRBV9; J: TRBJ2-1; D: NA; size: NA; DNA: TGTGCCAGCAGCGTTTCCCGGGACCTAACCTACAATGAGCAGTTCTTC; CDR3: CASSVSRDLTYNEQFF
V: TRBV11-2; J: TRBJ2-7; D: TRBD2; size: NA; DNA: TGTGCCAGCAGCTTAGGGCTAGCGGGGGCTTACGACTCCTACGAGCAGTACTTC; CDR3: CASSLGLAGAYDSYEQYF
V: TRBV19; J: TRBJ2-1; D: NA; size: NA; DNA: TGTGCCAGTAGTATCAACAGGAACAATGAGCAGTTCTTC; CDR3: CASSINRNNEQFF
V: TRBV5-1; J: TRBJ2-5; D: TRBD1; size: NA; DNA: TGCGCCAGCAGCCCGGGACAGGGGGTAGAGACCCAGTACTTC; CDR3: CASSPGQGVETQYF
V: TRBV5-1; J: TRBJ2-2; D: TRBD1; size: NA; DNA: TGCGCCAGCAGGAACAGGGGGGACACCGGGGAGCTGTTTTTT; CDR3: CASRNRGDTGELFF
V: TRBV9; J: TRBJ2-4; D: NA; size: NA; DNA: TGTGCCAGCAGCGTCTCCGGGACCCTAGCCAAAAACATTCAGTACTTC; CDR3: CASSVSGTLAKNIQYF
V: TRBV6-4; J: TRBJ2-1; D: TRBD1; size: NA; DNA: TGTGCCAGCAGTGACGGACAGGGCAGGCCATACAATGAGCAGTTCTTC; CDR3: CASSDGQGRPYNEQFF
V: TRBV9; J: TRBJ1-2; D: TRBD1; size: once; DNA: TGTGCCAGCAGCGCGGGACAGGGTTCCTATGGCTACACCTTC; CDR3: CASSAGQGSYGYTF
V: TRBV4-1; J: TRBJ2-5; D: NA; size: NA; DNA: TGCGCCAGCAGCCAAGGTCATGGGACCACGGGGGAGACCCAGTACTTC; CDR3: CASSQGHGTTGETQYF
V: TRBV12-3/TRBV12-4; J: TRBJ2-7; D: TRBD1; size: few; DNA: TGTGCCAGCAGTCCCGGGACAGCCACGTACGAGCAGTACTTC; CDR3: CASSPGTATYEQYF
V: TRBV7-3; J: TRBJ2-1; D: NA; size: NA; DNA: TGTGCCAGCAGCACGACAGGCTACAATGAGCAGTTCTTC; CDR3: CASSTTGYNEQFF
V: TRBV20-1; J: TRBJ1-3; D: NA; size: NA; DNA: TGCAGTGCGGACGAGGGCATCTCTGGAAACACCATATATTTT; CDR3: CSADEGISGNTIYF
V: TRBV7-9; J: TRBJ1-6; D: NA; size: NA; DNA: TGTGCCAGCAGCTTAGCGCTTCCACCCCTCCACTTT; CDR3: CASSLALPPLHF
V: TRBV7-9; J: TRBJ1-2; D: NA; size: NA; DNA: TGTGCCAGCAGCCTGGGGACACCTGGGCGCGGCTACACCTTC; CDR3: CASSLGTPGRGYTF
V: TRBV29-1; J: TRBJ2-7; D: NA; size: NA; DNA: TGCAGCGTTGTTGGGGGCAGCGCCTACGAGCAGTACTTC; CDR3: CSVVGGSAYEQYF
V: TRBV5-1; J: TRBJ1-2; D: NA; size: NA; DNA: TGCGCCAGCAGCTATCAGGGAGGGGGTTTTGATGGCTACACCTTC; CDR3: CASSYQGGGFDGYTF
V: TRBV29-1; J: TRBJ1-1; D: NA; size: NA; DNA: TGCAGCGTTGTGGGTGGGGGCATGAACACTGAAGCTTTCTTT; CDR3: CSVVGGGMNTEAFF
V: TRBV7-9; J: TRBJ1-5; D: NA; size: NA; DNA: TGTGCCAGCAGCTCGGGACGGCCCAATCAGCCCCAGCATTTT; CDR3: CASSSGRPNQPQHF
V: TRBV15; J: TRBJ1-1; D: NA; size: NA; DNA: TGTGCCACCAGCAGCCTAACAGGACACACTGAAGCTTTCTTT; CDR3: CATSSLTGHTEAFF
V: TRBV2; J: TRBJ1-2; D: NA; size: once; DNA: TGTGCCAGCAGTGAATCCAGCGCTAACTATGGCTACACCTTC; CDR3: CASSESSANYGYTF
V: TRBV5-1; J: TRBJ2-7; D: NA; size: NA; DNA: TGCGCCAGCAGCTTCCGGGACGACGCTCACGAGCAGTACTTC; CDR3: CASSFRDDAHEQYF
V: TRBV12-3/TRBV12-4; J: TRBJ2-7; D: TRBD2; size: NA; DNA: TGTGCCAGCAGTTTCCCCCACCGGGGGGGGTACGAGCAGTACTTC; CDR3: CASSFPHRGGYEQYF
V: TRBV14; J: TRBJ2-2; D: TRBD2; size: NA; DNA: TGTGCCAGCAGCCTGCTAGCGGTGAACACCGGGGAGCTGTTTTTT; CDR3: CASSLLAVNTGELFF
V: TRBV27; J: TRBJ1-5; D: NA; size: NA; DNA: TGTGCCAGCGGTTATCAGCCCCAGCATTTT; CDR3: CASGYQPQHF
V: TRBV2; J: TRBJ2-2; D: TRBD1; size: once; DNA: TGTGCCAGCAGTGAGGTATCAGGGGGACACACCGGGGAGCTGTTTTTT; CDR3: CASSEVSGGHTGELFF
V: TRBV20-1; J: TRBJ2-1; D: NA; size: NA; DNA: TGCAGTGCTAGCTCTGGAGGAGATTACTACAATGAGCAGTTCTTC; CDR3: CSASSGGDYYNEQFF
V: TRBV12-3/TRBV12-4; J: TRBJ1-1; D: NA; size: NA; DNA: TGTGCCAGCGGAATCACAGAGAACACTGAAGCTTTCTTT; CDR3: CASGITENTEAFF
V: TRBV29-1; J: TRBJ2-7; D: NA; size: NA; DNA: TGCAGCGTCCGTGAGACCACGGGCGAGCAGTACTTC; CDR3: CSVRETTGEQYF
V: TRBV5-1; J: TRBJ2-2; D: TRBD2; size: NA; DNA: TGCGCCAGCAGCCCCCTCGGGGGGGAGACCGGGGAGCTGTTTTTT; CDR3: CASSPLGGETGELFF
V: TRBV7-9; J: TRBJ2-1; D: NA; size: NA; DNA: TGTGCCAGCAGCTTATTGGACCTAAGCTCCTACAATGAGCAGTTCTTC; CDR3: CASSLLDLSSYNEQFF
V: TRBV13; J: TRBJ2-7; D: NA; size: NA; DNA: TGTGCCAGCAGCTTCCCTGGGATGGTGGAGCAGTACTTC; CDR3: CASSFPGMVEQYF
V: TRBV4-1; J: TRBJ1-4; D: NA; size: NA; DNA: TGCGCCAGCAGCCAAGAATCAACTAATGAAAAACTGTTTTTT; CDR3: CASSQESTNEKLFF
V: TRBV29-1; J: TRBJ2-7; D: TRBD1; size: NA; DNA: TGCAGCGGTGCCGGGACAGGGGGCTCCGAGCAGTACTTC; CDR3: CSGAGTGGSEQYF
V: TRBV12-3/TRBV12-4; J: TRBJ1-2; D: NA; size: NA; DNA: TGTGCCAGCAGTTTACTGTTATACTATGGCTACACCTTC; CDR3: CASSLLLYYGYTF
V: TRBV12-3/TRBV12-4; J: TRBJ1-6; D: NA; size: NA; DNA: TGTGCCAGCAGGGGGGGAGGAGATTCACCCCTCCACTTT; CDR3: CASRGGGDSPLHF